Listed here are 18 T cell receptor beta chains from one sample, sequenced in a study of blood T cell repertoires in COVID-19. TCRdb's copy holds only in-frame clones and misses some; the assay was immunoSEQ multiplex PCR. The top ten hold over 3% of the sample, which has over 100,000 clones, over 80% seen once. The sequenced material came from PBMCs or T cells enriched from blood (not recorded which). The source of these receptors is a woman aged 30 to 39 who had recovered from COVID-19.

The CDR3 here is CASSRTGENTGELFF. Written as DNA, the CDR3 is TGTGCCAGCAGCCGGACAGGGGAGAACACCGGGGAGCTGTTTTTT. The rearrangement joins TRBV7-2 to TRBJ2-2; 9 bases are shared with TRBD1. This CDR3 contains 15 residues. Germline assignment: CDR1 SGHTA and CDR2 FQGNSA. Trimming took 5 bases from V and 1 from J; bases not matched to a gene: 2. The full variable domain, with the rest looked up from reference TRBV7-2 and TRBJ2-2, is GAGVSQSPSNKVTEKGKDVELRCDPISGHTALYWYRQSLGQGLEFLIYFQGNSAPDKSGLPSDRFSAERTGGSVSTLTIQRTQQEDSAVYLCASSRTGENTGELFFGEGSRLTVL.

The chain uses TRBV7-8 and TRBJ1-5; D is perhaps TRBD1 (5 bases). Trimming stripped 1 base from V and 3 bases from J, with 13 bases between. The V gene's germline CDR1 is SGHVS and CDR2 FQNEAQ. The length of the CDR3 is 16 residues. In DNA form, the CDR3 reads TGTGCCAGCAGCTTAGGGTCAGGGATTTACAATCAGCCCCAGCATTTT. Residues: CASSLGSGIYNQPQHF.

The chain joins TRBV7-9 to TRBJ2-1; D not resolved. The germline V gene encodes CDR1 SEHNR and CDR2 FQNEAQ (reference sequence). Trimming cost V 3 bases and J 7 bases, with 4 bases left between them. The CDR3 totals 11 residues. The CDR3 sequence is CASSLRNEQFF. CDR3 nucleotide sequence: TGTGCCAGCAGCTTGAGGAATGAGCAGTTCTTC.

The V and J genes are TRBV7-9 and TRBJ2-2, with 7 bases aligning to TRBD2. The trim removed 5 bases at V and 6 bases at J, leaving 9 bases unmatched. Germline V gene lookup returns CDR1 SEHNR and CDR2 FQNEAQ (reference sequence). The CDR3 sequence is 15 residues long. The CDR3 DNA reads TGTGCCAGCAGCGCCTCCAGCGGGACTGCCGGGGAGCTGTTTTTT. It encodes CASSASSGTAGELFF. The entire variable domain, with the rest obtained from reference TRBV7-9 and TRBJ2-2, is as follows: DTGVSQNPRHKITKRGQNVTFRCDPISEHNRLYWYRQTLGQGPEFLTYFQNEAQLEKSRLLSDRFSAERPKGSFSTLEIQRTEQGDSAMYLCASSASSGTAGELFFGEGSRLTVL.

This chain links TRBV5-3 with TRBJ1-6; possible D gene TRBD1, 5 bases. TRBV5-3 is recorded as an ORF, its role being uncertain. V dropped 4 bases and J dropped 0 bases, with 20 bases sitting between them. This CDR3 comprises 19 residues. CDR3 amino acids: CARSQLIRQRSSYNSPLHF. The DNA for the CDR3 is TGTGCCAGAAGCCAACTTATACGACAGAGAAGCTCCTATAATTCACCCCTCCACTTT.

The CDR3 loop reads CASSLSQGAIEQYF. The CDR3 region has the DNA TGTGCCAGCAGTTTAAGTCAGGGGGCAATCGAGCAGTACTTC. The V gene is TRBV28, the J gene TRBJ2-7, with 8 bases identical to TRBD1. There are 14 residues in the CDR3. With 2 bases clipped from V and 6 bases from J, the junction kept 6 bases outside the gene matches. Germline V gene lookup returns CDR1 MDHEN and CDR2 SYDVKM.

The chain has TRBV28 and TRBJ1-4, with 7 nucleotides matching TRBD1. V gave up 6 bases and J gave up 7 bases; unmatched junction bases: 17. Germline values: CDR1 MDHEN, CDR2 SYDVKM. This CDR3 contains 17 residues. CDR3 in amino acids: CASRPSEFGQDPEKLFF. In DNA form, the CDR3 reads TGTGCCAGCAGACCCTCCGAGTTCGGACAGGACCCTGAAAAACTGTTTTTT.

J is TRBJ1-3 and V is TRBV6-5; the D is unclear. Germline V lookup: CDR1 MNHEY, CDR2 SVGAGI. V was cut by 5 bases and J by 3 bases, with 8 bases left in between. The CDR3 sequence is 13 residues long. CDR3 sequence reads: CASSLGGGNTIYF. The CDR3 DNA sequence: TGTGCCAGCAGTCTGGGAGGTGGAAACACCATATATTTT.

Judged by abundance, this clone is large (0.1 to 1%). This CDR3 is CASSGDSSTSYEQYF. In DNA, the CDR3 is TGTGCCAGCAGCGGGGACTCCTCAACCTCCTACGAGCAGTACTTC. The chain carries TRBV5-4 and TRBJ2-7; perhaps TRBD2 as D (6 bases). The germline V gene encodes CDR1 SGHNT and CDR2 YYREEE (reference sequence). This CDR3 comprises 15 residues. V lost 4 bases and J 0 bases, leaving 14 bases between the germline ends.

V and J are TRBV5-1 and TRBJ1-1, with D perhaps matching TRBD1 (5 bases). CDR1 and CDR2 from the germline V gene are SGHRS and YFSETQ. The CDR3 is 14 residues long. V was shortened by 6 bases and J by 1 base, with 13 bases between the two germline ends. The CDR3: CASKRTTANTEAFF. In nucleotides, the CDR3 is TGCGCCAGCAAACGAACGACAGCGAACACTGAAGCTTTCTTT.

This clone has only one observation. This chain connects TRBV24-1 to TRBJ1-3, with 7 bases aligning to TRBD1. Trimming removed 5 bases from V and 0 bases from J; junction bases left unmatched: 3. Germline CDR1 and CDR2: KGHDR and SFDVKD. The CDR3 is 15 residues long. CDR3 region: CATSATGDSGNTIYF. CDR3 DNA sequence: TGTGCCACCAGTGCAACAGGGGACTCTGGAAACACCATATATTTT.

The V gene is TRBV6-5, the J gene TRBJ2-3, with 8 bases matching TRBD2. Germline trimming cut 8 bases from V and 5 bases from J; bases unmatched to any gene: 9. This CDR3 has 14 residues. Germline assignment: CDR1 MNHEY and CDR2 SVGAGI. CDR3 in DNA: TGTGCCAGCCGGAAAGCGGGGGATGGAGATACGCAGTATTTT. It specifies CASRKAGDGDTQYF.

CDR3 bases: TGTGCCAGTAGTAAGGGGGGGAGAGGCACAGATACGCAGTATTTT. It codes for CASSKGGRGTDTQYF. The chain carries TRBV19 and TRBJ2-3, with D perhaps TRBD2 (7 bases). Deletions cut 4 bases from V and 1 base from J, with 12 bases between. The CDR3 consists of 15 residues. Germline values: CDR1 LNHDA, CDR2 SQIVND (reference sequence).

This chain uses TRBV28 with TRBJ1-2; 11 positions match TRBD1. V lost 5 bases, J lost 13 bases, and 9 bases stayed unmatched. Germline CDR1 reads MDHEN; CDR2 reads SYDVKM. The CDR3 loop spans 13 amino acids. CDR3 region: CASSIRDRGTSTF. DNA for the CDR3: TGTGCCAGCAGTATCCGGGACAGGGGGACGAGCACCTTC.

This rearrangement joins TRBV6-2 or TRBV6-3 to TRBJ2-5; 12 positions agree with TRBD2. V shed 6 bases and J 4 bases; nucleotides not matched to a gene: 6. This CDR3 is built from 15 residues. Germline V gives CDR1 MNHEY, CDR2 SVGEGT. The CDR3 DNA is TGTGCCAGCAGCCGAGAGGGACTAGCGGGAGAGACCCAGTACTTC. Translation: CASSREGLAGETQYF.

The V and J genes are TRBV7-3 and TRBJ2-2, with 8 bases matching TRBD2. The germline gives CDR1 SGHTA, CDR2 FQGTGA. The CDR3 is made up of 18 amino acids. Trimming at V came to 2 bases and at J to 4 bases, leaving 12 bases not matched to a gene. DNA of the CDR3: TGTGCCAGCAGCTTACCATCCGGGGGGGCGAGAGGCACCGGGGAGCTGTTTTTT. Encoded protein: CASSLPSGGARGTGELFF.

This sequence joins TRBV10-3 and TRBJ2-1, with 10 bases fitting TRBD2. From germline, CDR1 is ENHRY and CDR2 SYGVKD. There are 15 residues in the CDR3. V gave up 7 bases and J gave up 7 bases; unmatched junction bases: 10. The chain's CDR3 is CAINLAGDVGNEQFF. CDR3 nucleotide sequence: TGTGCCATCAACCTAGCGGGAGATGTGGGGAATGAGCAGTTCTTC.

The chain joins TRBV5-1 to TRBJ1-1; the match to TRBD1 covers 7 bases. The V gene end was trimmed by 4 bases and the J gene end by 6 bases; junction bases not matched to a gene: 9. This CDR3 has 14 residues. Germline CDR1 SGHRS, CDR2 YFSETQ. CDR3 protein: CASSPTGVAAEAFF. The CDR3, as DNA: TGCGCCAGCAGCCCAACAGGGGTTGCGGCTGAAGCTTTCTTT. Complete variable domain (other parts from reference TRBV5-1 and TRBJ1-1): KAGVTQTPRYLIKTRGQQVTLSCSPISGHRSVSWYQQTPGQGLQFLFEYFSETQRNKGNFPGRFSGRQFSNSRSEMNVSTLELGDSALYLCASSPTGVAAEAFFGQGTRLTVV.